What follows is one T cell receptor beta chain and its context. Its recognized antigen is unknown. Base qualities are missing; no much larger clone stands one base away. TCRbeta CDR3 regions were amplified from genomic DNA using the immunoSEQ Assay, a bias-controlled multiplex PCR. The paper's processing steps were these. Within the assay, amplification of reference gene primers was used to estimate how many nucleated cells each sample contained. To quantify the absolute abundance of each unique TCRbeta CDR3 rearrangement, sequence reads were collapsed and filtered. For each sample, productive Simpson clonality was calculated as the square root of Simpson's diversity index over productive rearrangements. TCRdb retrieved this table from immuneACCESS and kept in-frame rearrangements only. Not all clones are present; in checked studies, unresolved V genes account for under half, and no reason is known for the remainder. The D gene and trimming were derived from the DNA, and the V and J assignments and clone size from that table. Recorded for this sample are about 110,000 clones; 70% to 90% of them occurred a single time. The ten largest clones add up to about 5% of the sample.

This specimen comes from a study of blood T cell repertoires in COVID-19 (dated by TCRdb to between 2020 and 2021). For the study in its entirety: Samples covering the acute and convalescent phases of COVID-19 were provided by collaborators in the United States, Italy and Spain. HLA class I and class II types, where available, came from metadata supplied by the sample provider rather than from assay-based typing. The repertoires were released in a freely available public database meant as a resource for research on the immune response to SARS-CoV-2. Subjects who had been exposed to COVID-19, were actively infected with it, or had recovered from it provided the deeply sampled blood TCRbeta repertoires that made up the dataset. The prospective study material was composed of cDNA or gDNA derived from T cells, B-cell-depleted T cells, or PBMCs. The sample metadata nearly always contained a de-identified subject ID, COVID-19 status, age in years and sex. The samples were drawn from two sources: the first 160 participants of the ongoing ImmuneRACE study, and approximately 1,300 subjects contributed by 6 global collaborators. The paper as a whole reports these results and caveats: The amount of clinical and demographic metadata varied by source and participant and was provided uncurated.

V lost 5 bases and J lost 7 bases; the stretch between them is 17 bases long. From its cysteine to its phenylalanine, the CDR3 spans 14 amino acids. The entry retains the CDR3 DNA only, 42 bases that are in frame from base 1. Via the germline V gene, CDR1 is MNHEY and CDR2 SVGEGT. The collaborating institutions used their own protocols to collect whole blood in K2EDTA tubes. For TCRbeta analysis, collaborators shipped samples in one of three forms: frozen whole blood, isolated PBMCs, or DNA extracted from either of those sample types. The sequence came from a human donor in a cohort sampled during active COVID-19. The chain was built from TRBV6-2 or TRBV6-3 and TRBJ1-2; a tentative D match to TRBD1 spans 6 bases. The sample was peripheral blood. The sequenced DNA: TGTGCCAGCAGTCCGGGGGGCCGGGGTGGTGGCTACACCTTC. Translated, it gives CASSPGGRGGGYTF.